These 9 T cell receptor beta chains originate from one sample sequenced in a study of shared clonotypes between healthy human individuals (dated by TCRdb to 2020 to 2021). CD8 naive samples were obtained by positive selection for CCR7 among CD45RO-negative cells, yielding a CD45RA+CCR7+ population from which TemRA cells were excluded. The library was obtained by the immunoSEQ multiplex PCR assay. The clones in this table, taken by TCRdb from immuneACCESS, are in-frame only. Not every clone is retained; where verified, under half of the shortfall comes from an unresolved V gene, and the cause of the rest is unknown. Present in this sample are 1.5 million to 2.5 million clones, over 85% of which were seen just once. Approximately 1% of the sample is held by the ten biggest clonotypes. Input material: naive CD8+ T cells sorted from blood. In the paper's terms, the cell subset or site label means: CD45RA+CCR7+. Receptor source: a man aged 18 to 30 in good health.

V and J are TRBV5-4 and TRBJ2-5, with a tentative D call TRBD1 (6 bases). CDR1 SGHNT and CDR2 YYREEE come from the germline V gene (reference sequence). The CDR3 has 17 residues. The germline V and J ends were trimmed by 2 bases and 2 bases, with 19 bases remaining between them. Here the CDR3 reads CASSFSGVQGLQETQYF. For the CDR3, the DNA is TGTGCCAGCAGCTTCTCCGGGGTGCAGGGGCTACAAGAGACCCAGTACTTC.

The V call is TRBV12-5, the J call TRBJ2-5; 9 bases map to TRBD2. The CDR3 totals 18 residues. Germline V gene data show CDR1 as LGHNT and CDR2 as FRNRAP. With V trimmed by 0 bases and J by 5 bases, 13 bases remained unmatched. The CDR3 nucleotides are TGTGCTAGTGGTTTGGTACCCTTGGTAGCGGGAGCTGGCGAGACCCAGTACTTC. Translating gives CASGLVPLVAGAGETQYF.

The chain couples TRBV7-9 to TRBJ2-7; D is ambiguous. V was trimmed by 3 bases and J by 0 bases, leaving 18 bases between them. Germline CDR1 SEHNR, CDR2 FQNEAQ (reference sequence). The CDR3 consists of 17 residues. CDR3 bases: TGTGCCAGCAGCTTGGGTAGTGAAGGCATTGCCTCCTACGAGCAGTACTTC. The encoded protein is CASSLGSEGIASYEQYF.

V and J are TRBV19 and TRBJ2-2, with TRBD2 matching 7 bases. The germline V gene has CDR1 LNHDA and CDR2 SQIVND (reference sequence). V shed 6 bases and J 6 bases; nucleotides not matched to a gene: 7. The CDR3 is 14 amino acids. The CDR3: CASSHFGLAGELFF. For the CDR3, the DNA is TGTGCCAGTAGCCACTTTGGACTAGCCGGGGAGCTGTTTTTT.

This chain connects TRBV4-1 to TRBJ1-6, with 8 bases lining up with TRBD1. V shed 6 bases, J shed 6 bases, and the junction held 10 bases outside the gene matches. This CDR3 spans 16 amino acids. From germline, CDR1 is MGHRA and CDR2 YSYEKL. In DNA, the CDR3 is TGCGCCAGCAGACTAACTGGACAGGGCCCTAATTCACCCCTCCACTTT. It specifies CASRLTGQGPNSPLHF.

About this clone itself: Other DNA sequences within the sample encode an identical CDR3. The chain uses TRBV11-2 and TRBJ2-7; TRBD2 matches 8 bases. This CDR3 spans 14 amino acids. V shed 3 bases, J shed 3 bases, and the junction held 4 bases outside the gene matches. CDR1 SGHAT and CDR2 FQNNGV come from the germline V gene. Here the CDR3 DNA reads TGTGCCAGCAGCTTGTTCAGCGGGAGCTACGAGCAGTACTTC. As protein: CASSLFSGSYEQYF.

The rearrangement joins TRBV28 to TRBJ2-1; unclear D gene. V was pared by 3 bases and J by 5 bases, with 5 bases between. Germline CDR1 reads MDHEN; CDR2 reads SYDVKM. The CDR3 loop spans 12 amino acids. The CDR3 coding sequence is TGTGCCAGCAGTTTTGACAACAATGAGCAGTTCTTC. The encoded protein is CASSFDNNEQFF.

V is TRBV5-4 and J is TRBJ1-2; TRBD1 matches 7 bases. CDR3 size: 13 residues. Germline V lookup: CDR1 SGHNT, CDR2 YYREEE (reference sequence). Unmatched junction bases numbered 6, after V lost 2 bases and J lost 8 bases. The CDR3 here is CASSLDRERGYTF. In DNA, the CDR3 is TGTGCCAGCAGCTTAGACAGGGAGAGGGGCTACACCTTC.

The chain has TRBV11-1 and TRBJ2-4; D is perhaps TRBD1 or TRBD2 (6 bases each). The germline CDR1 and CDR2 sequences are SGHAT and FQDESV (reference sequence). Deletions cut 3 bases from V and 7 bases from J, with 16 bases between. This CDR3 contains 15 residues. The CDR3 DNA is TGTGCCAGCAGCTTGGGAGTGGGGGGCGCGAACATTCAGTACTTC. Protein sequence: CASSLGVGGANIQYF.